This TCR beta chain appears in the sequencing data of a study of blood T cell repertoires in COVID-19. Study-wide context: Some COVID-19 samples were acute and others convalescent; all came from the United States, Italy and Spain.

As originally analysed: Estimates of nucleated cell counts were drawn from the amplification of reference gene primers. The repertoire was sequenced with immunoSEQ multiplex PCR; TCRdb's copy has only in-frame clones and lacks some. V, J and clone size reflect that table, while D and trimming were determined from the DNA. The top ten clones hold about 4.8% of a sample with about 41,000 clones, 70% to 90% of them seen once. The clonotype originates from a human donor in a cohort sampled during active COVID-19. The material sequenced was peripheral blood.

The CDR3 here is CASSQDFFGQGGGTGELFF. CDR3 nucleotides: TGTGCCAGCAGCCAAGACTTTTTCGGACAGGGTGGGGGCACCGGGGAGCTGTTTTTT. The chain recombines TRBV4-2 with TRBJ2-2; the match to TRBD1 covers 8 bases. This CDR3 is built from 19 residues. Germline V gene data show CDR1 as LGHNA and CDR2 as YNFKEQ. J was trimmed by 4 bases and V by 0 bases; bases with no gene match: 13.